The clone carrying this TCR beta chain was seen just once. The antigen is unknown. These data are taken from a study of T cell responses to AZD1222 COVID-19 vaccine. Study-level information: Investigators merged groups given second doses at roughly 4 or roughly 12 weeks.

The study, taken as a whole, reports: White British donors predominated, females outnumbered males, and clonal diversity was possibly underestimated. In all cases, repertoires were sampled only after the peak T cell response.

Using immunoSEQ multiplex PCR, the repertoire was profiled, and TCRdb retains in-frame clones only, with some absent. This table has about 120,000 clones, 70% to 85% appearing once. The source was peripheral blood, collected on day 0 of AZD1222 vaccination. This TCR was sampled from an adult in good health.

The CDR3 reads CASSRTQGPGAEAFF. DNA of the CDR3: TGCGCCAGCAGCCGCACACAGGGGCCAGGCGCTGAAGCTTTCTTT. The chain is built from TRBV4-1 and TRBJ1-1, with 7 bases identical to TRBD1. The length of the CDR3 is 15 residues. V was pared by 4 bases and J by 6 bases, with 11 bases of the junction left unmatched. Germline V gene lookup returns CDR1 MGHRA and CDR2 YSYEKL.